This T cell receptor beta chain was identified in a study of molecular identifiers for immune sequencing clone quantification. Study outcomes and limitations: Clones exceeding 20 RNA copies carried over 97% of effector molecules but under 1% of naive-cell molecules.

This clonotype was seen many times. What it binds is unknown. Sorting captured naive CD8 T cells as CD8+CD4-CCR7+CD45RA+. The CDR3 runs to 17 residues. Germline V CDR1 and CDR2: DFQATT, SNEGSKA (reference sequence). V lost 2 bases and J lost 0, with 20 bases in between. Previously described methods and listed TCR primers were employed for the bulk TCR libraries. TCRdb reprocessed the PCR reads with MiXCR, giving one entry per CDR3 protein. This sample has around 460,000 distinct CDR3 sequences, with about a quarter found just once. This chain links TRBV20-1 with TRBJ2-7, with D tentatively TRBD1 or TRBD2 (5 bases each). The specimen sequenced was naive CD8+ T cells from blood, with Jurkat cell RNA spiked in. Documented subset: FACS-sorted CD8+CD4-CCR7+CD45RA+ naive T cells. The sequence derives from a human donor in good health. Some libraries in this study had Jurkat cell RNA spiked in. For the CDR3, the DNA is TGCAGTGCTAGATCGGGGCGTTTGTCGGCAAACTCCTACGAGCAGTACTTC. Translation gives CSARSGRLSANSYEQYF.